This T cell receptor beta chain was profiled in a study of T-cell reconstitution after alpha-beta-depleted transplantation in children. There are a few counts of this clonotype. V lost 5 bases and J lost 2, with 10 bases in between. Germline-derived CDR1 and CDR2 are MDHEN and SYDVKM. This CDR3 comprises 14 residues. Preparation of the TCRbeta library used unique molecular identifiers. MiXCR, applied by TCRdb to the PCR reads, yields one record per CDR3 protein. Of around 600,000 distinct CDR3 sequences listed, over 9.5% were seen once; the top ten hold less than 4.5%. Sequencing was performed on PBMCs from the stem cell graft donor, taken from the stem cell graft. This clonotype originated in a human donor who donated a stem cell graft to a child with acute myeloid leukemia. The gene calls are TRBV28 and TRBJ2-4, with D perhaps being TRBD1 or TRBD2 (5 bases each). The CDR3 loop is CASSTGGSKNIQYF. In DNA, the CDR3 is TGTGCCAGCAGTACAGGCGGGTCCAAAAACATTCAGTACTTC.